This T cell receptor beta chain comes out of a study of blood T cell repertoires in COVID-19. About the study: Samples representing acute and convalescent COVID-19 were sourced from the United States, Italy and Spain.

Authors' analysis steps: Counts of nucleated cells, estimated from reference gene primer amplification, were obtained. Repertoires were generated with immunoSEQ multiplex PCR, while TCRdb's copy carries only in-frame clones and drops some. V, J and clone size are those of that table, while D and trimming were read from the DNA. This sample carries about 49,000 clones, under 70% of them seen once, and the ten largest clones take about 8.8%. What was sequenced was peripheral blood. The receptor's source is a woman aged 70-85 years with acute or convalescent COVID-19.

CDR3 residues: CSVDLQGRNIQYF. DNA for the CDR3: TGCAGCGTTGACCTACAGGGGCGCAACATTCAGTACTTC. The chain couples TRBV29-1 to TRBJ2-4, with 7 bases that match TRBD1. The J segment lost 7 bases and the V segment lost 3 bases, leaving 6 bases of the junction unmatched. The CDR3 length is 13 residues. The germline V gene encodes CDR1 SQVTM and CDR2 ANQGSEA.